These 32 T cell receptor beta chains were all obtained from the same sample, sequenced in a study of CD8 T cells in Susac syndrome. Random hexamers served to reverse transcribe roughly 0.5 to 1 ug RNA. Each CDR3 protein gets one entry after TCRdb re-called the immunoSEQ multiplex PCR reads with MiXCR. The sample includes 150,000 to 200,000 distinct CDR3 sequences, approximately 94% of them seen just once. Sequenced: CD4+ T cells from PBMCs. The receptors stem from a human donor with multiple sclerosis.

V is TRBV12-3 or TRBV12-4 and J is TRBJ2-6, with a weak D call TRBD1 (6 bases). Trimming cost V 5 bases and J 2 bases, with 7 bases left between them. The CDR3 loop spans 14 amino acids. In DNA, the CDR3 is TGTGCCAGCAGTAACAGGGCTGGGGCCAACGTCCTGACTTTC. The encoded protein is CASSNRAGANVLTF.

V gene TRBV29-1 combines with J gene TRBJ1-1; D ambiguous. The germline V gene has CDR1 SQVTM and CDR2 ANQGSEA. V was pared by 0 bases and J by 8 bases, with 10 bases between. The CDR3 is 12 amino acids. The CDR3 is CSVEDPGLEAFF. Here the CDR3 DNA reads TGCAGCGTTGAAGATCCGGGTCTGGAAGCTTTCTTT.

In DNA, the CDR3 is TGCAGCGTTGAGTCCATTCGAGAAGGAACCTCTTCGATGAACACTGAAGCTTTCTTT. Its protein product is CSVESIREGTSSMNTEAFF. The chain uses TRBV29-1 and TRBJ1-1; D is uncertain. Germline V gene data show CDR1 as SQVTM and CDR2 as ANQGSEA. Trimming pared 3 bases from V and 0 bases from J, leaving 26 bases between. The CDR3 has 19 amino acids.

The chain is built from TRBV29-1 and TRBJ1-2, with 9 bases aligning to TRBD1. CDR3 size: 15 residues. V was clipped by 7 bases and J by 4 bases; unmatched bases: 13. Looked up from germline, CDR1 is SQVTM and CDR2 is ANQGSEA. The CDR3 coding sequence is TGCAGCGCACAATGGAGGGACAGGGTCGGCTATGGCTACACCTTC. Its translation is CSAQWRDRVGYGYTF.

The rearrangement links TRBV4-2 to TRBJ2-1; 7 bases align to TRBD2. CDR1 LGHNA and CDR2 YNFKEQ come from the germline V gene. V was clipped by 0 bases and J by 8 bases; unmatched bases: 13. This CDR3 spans 17 amino acids. The CDR3 DNA is TGTGCCAGCAGCCAAGATGCCGGCGGGAGTGCGGGCTATGAGCAGTTCTTC. Translated: CASSQDAGGSAGYEQFF.

This rearrangement joins TRBV18 to TRBJ1-4; D gene uncertain. Germline CDR1 and CDR2: KGHSH and LQKENI. V lost 3 bases, J lost 7 bases, and 12 bases lay in between. The CDR3 is 14 residues long. CDR3 in amino acids: CASSPSVMGEKLFF. The CDR3 nucleotides are TGTGCCAGCTCACCCTCGGTGATGGGTGAAAAACTGTTTTTT.

CDR3 loop: CASSTPSSGNTIYF. The CDR3 nucleotides read TGTGCCAGCTCGACACCAAGCTCTGGAAACACCATATATTTT. This chain links TRBV25-1 with TRBJ1-3; D is undetermined. Germline V lookup: CDR1 MGHDK, CDR2 SYGVNS. The length of the CDR3 is 14 residues. V lost 8 bases and J lost 0, with 11 bases in between.

This chain joins TRBV3-1 and TRBJ2-3; 10 bases line up with TRBD2. The ends lost 3 bases at V and 6 bases at J; junction bases unmatched: 6. The CDR3 runs to 15 residues. Germline V gene sequence: CDR1 LGHDT, CDR2 YNNKEL (reference sequence). In DNA form, the CDR3 reads TGTGCCAGCAGCCACCTAGCGGGAGAATGGGATACGCAGTATTTT. Translation: CASSHLAGEWDTQYF.

V and J are TRBV30 and TRBJ2-3, with D possibly being TRBD1 (6 bases). There are 15 residues in the CDR3. Germline V gene data show CDR1 as GTSNPN and CDR2 as SVGIG (reference sequence). The ends were cut back, 4 bases at V and 4 bases at J, with 18 bases in the middle. The CDR3 loop is CAWIPGHATPDTQYF. In DNA form, the CDR3 reads TGTGCCTGGATCCCGGGACATGCAACCCCAGATACGCAGTATTTT.

This chain connects TRBV7-9 to TRBJ1-1; 7 bases are shared with TRBD1. CDR1 is SEHNR, CDR2 FQNEAQ, per germline (reference sequence). Trimming removed 5 bases from V and 3 bases from J; junction bases left unmatched: 9. CDR3 size: 15 residues. The CDR3 sequence is CASSPIRGQHTEAFF. For the CDR3, the DNA is TGTGCCAGCAGCCCAATCAGGGGACAGCACACTGAAGCTTTCTTT.

The chain employs TRBV5-6 and TRBJ1-1; 8 nucleotides agree with TRBD1. The length of the CDR3 is 16 residues. V shed 5 bases and J 4 bases; nucleotides not matched to a gene: 13. Germline CDR1 SGHDT, CDR2 YYEEEE. CDR3 nucleotide sequence: TGTGCCAGCAGAGAGGAAAAGTGGACAGGGACCACTGAAGCTTTCTTT. Translating it yields CASREEKWTGTTEAFF.

V usage is TRBV7-2 and J usage is TRBJ1-5, with 7 bases identical to TRBD1. V dropped 0 bases and J dropped 8; count of bases not matched to a gene: 4. The CDR3 runs to 14 residues. Germline V lookup: CDR1 SGHTA, CDR2 FQGNSA. The CDR3 is CASSLAGGSKPQHF. CDR3 nucleotides: TGTGCCAGCAGCTTAGCAGGGGGCAGCAAGCCCCAGCATTTT.

V gene TRBV12-3 or TRBV12-4 combines with J gene TRBJ2-1, with TRBD1 matching over 8 bases. Losses at the gene ends were 4 bases for V and 6 bases for J; bases not matched to a gene: 5. The CDR3 sequence is 14 residues long. In nucleotides, the CDR3 is TGTGCCAGCAGTTCCCAGGGGGCGCCCAATGAGCAGTTCTTC. Translated: CASSSQGAPNEQFF.

This chain links TRBV29-1 with TRBJ2-5; TRBD1 matches at 7 bases. V dropped 5 bases and J dropped 3; count of bases not matched to a gene: 3. The germline CDR1 and CDR2 sequences are SQVTM and ANQGSEA. The CDR3 is made up of 12 amino acids. CDR3 sequence (DNA): TGCAGCGTTCGGGACAGTAAAGAGACCCAGTACTTC. Encoded protein: CSVRDSKETQYF.

This rearrangement joins TRBV7-9 to TRBJ2-1, with 9 bases matching TRBD2. J lost 6 bases, V lost 0 bases, and 6 bases had no gene match. The CDR3 has 16 residues. Germline V lookup: CDR1 SEHNR, CDR2 FQNEAQ (reference sequence). This CDR3 is CASSLASSGGTNEQFF. CDR3 sequence (DNA): TGTGCCAGCAGCTTAGCGAGTAGCGGGGGAACCAATGAGCAGTTCTTC.

V gene TRBV12-3 or TRBV12-4 combines with J gene TRBJ2-7; possible D gene TRBD1, 5 bases. This CDR3 is built from 14 residues. V lost 3 bases, J lost 3 bases, and 12 bases lay in between. DNA for the CDR3: TGTGCCAGCAGTTTCAGGTCAGGGCTCTACGAGCAGTACTTC. This translates into CASSFRSGLYEQYF.

The chain uses TRBV19 and TRBJ1-1; 7 bases are shared with TRBD1. The CDR3 is 13 residues long. Trimming took 2 bases from V and 7 from J; bases not matched to a gene: 4. Per the germline V gene, CDR1 is LNHDA and CDR2 is SQIVND (reference sequence). The CDR3 sequence: CASSITRDSEAFF. The CDR3 coding sequence is TGTGCCAGTAGTATAACGAGGGACAGTGAAGCTTTCTTT.

This clonotype has only a few counts. The J gene is TRBJ2-4, the V gene TRBV5-1, with TRBD2 as a possible D gene (6 bases). CDR1 SGHRS and CDR2 YFSETQ come from the germline V gene. CDR3 length equals 16 residues. Trimming took 0 bases from V and 8 from J, leaving 18 bases between them. CDR3 coding DNA: TGCGCCAGCAGCTTGGGGGGTGGGCTAGCGAGAGACATTCAGTACTTC. Translated: CASSLGGGLARDIQYF.

This chain uses TRBV19 with TRBJ2-5; tentatively, D is TRBD1 (6 bases). Trimming shortened V by 10 bases and J by 3 bases, and 12 bases separated the two germline ends. CDR3 length: 12 amino acids. CDR1 is LNHDA and CDR2 is SQIVND in the germline V gene (reference sequence). CDR3 loop: CATRQGKETQYF. The CDR3 region has the DNA TGTGCCACCCGTCAGGGGAAAGAGACCCAGTACTTC.

This chain links TRBV29-1 with TRBJ2-7, with D perhaps matching TRBD2 (6 bases). CDR3 size: 13 residues. Germline-derived CDR1 and CDR2 are SQVTM and ANQGSEA. Trimming removed 1 base at V and 9 bases at J, with 16 bases between. The CDR3 here is CSVEGRGKVAQYF. The CDR3 DNA sequence: TGCAGCGTTGAAGGTCGGGGGAAGGTGGCGCAGTACTTC.

The chain carries TRBV20-1 and TRBJ1-3; D unclear. The V end lost 6 bases, the J end lost 0 bases, and 15 bases lay between the germline ends. CDR1 is DFQATT and CDR2 is SNEGSKA in the germline V gene (reference sequence). The CDR3 totals 15 residues. The CDR3 region is CSARPSGYSGNTIYF. In nucleotides, the CDR3 is TGCAGTGCCAGACCATCGGGGTACTCTGGAAACACCATATATTTT.

In its sample, this clonotype was seen once. The V gene is TRBV10-3, the J gene TRBJ2-7; D is unresolved. Germline V CDR1 and CDR2: ENHRY, SYGVKD. V lost 0 bases and J 5 bases, leaving 5 bases between the germline ends. The CDR3 totals 12 residues. CDR3 sequence reads: CAISESGNEQYF. The CDR3 bases are TGTGCCATCAGTGAGTCGGGGAACGAGCAGTACTTC.

CDR3 sequence (DNA): TGTGCCAGTAGTATCGGTTTCAGGAGCAATCAGCCCCAGCATTTT. This codes for CASSIGFRSNQPQHF. The gene calls are TRBV19 and TRBJ1-5; D remains unclear. Germline V lookup: CDR1 LNHDA, CDR2 SQIVND (reference sequence). The V end lost 3 bases, the J end lost 1 base, and 10 bases lay between the germline ends. The CDR3 contains 15 residues.

This rearrangement joins TRBV11-1 to TRBJ2-3, with 12 bases matching TRBD2. Trimming at V came to 2 bases and at J to 2 bases, leaving 14 bases not matched to a gene. The CDR3 contains 20 residues. The germline V gene has CDR1 SGHAT and CDR2 FQDESV (reference sequence). The CDR3 sequence: CASSLSPRSGLAGSTDTQYF. The CDR3 DNA reads as TGTGCCAGCAGCTTATCTCCCCGATCCGGACTAGCGGGATCCACAGATACGCAGTATTTT.

The chain couples TRBV7-9 to TRBJ2-3; D is ambiguous. Between the trimmed V and J ends, which lost 0 bases and 2 bases, there was a span of 6 bases. Per the germline V gene, CDR1 is SEHNR and CDR2 is FQNEAQ (reference sequence). The CDR3 has 14 amino acids. CDR3 amino acids: CASSLAPDTDTQYF. The CDR3 DNA reads as TGTGCCAGCAGCTTAGCTCCAGACACAGATACGCAGTATTTT.

J is TRBJ2-3 and V is TRBV29-1; D assignment may be TRBD1 or TRBD2 (5 bases each). Germline loops: CDR1 SQVTM, CDR2 ANQGSEA. The CDR3 covers 13 residues. Trimming took 7 bases from V and 4 from J, leaving 15 bases between them. The CDR3 region is CSAPGQYSDTQYF. DNA for the CDR3: TGCAGCGCCCCGGGGCAGTACTCAGATACGCAGTATTTT.

The rearrangement joins TRBV19 to TRBJ2-4; 13 positions agree with TRBD2. The germline CDR1 and CDR2 sequences are LNHDA and SQIVND (reference sequence). V was clipped by 1 base and J by 6 bases; unmatched bases: 0. The CDR3 sequence is 15 residues long. Here the CDR3 DNA reads TGTGCCAGTAGTATAGGGACTAGCGGGAGAAACATTCAGTACTTC. Translated: CASSIGTSGRNIQYF.

The genes are TRBV5-1 and TRBJ1-1; no definite D call. This CDR3 has 15 amino acids. Germline-derived CDR1 and CDR2 are SGHRS and YFSETQ. V was shortened by 4 bases and J by 6 bases, with 19 bases between the two germline ends. CDR3 protein: CASSREGFGIAEAFF. The CDR3 nucleotides are TGCGCCAGCAGCAGAGAAGGCTTCGGGATCGCTGAAGCTTTCTTT.

The gene calls are TRBV11-2 and TRBJ1-3; D is ambiguous. This CDR3 comprises 12 residues. Germline loops: CDR1 SGHAT, CDR2 FQNNGV. Trimming left V 5 bases short and J 4 bases short, with 6 bases between. This CDR3 reads CASSTVGNTIYF. CDR3 nucleotides: TGTGCCAGCAGCACCGTCGGAAACACCATATATTTT. The whole variable domain, remainder taken from reference TRBV11-2 and TRBJ1-3, is EAGVAQSPRYKIIEKRQSVAFWCNPISGHATLYWYQQILGQGPKLLIQFQNNGVVDDSQLPKDRFSAERLKGVDSTLKIQPAKLEDSAVYLCASSTVGNTIYFGEGSWLTVV.

CDR3 sequence reads: CSARASGGEQYF. The DNA for the CDR3 is TGCAGTGCTAGGGCCTCAGGAGGCGAGCAGTACTTC. The chain couples TRBV20-1 to TRBJ2-7, with D perhaps TRBD2 (5 bases). This CDR3 comprises 12 residues. The ends were cut back, 3 bases at V and 6 bases at J, with 12 bases in the middle. Germline assignment: CDR1 DFQATT and CDR2 SNEGSKA (reference sequence).

This chain links TRBV12-3 or TRBV12-4 with TRBJ1-2, with TRBD1 matching over 7 bases. This CDR3 is built from 15 residues. V lost 0 bases to trimming and J lost 7 bases; unmatched junction nucleotides: 8. CDR3 coding DNA: TGTGCCAGCAGTTTAGCGGGGGAGGGGGCGCTTGGCTACACCTTC. Its translation: CASSLAGEGALGYTF.

The table lists this clonotype with a count of one. The chain has TRBV4-1 and TRBJ1-3; D not certain. From germline, CDR1 is MGHRA and CDR2 YSYEKL. Trimming removed 3 bases from V and 0 bases from J, with 12 bases in between. The CDR3 spans 16 residues. The CDR3 DNA reads as TGCGCCAGCAGCCACCAAGGCAGAATCTCTGGAAACACCATATATTTT. It yields the protein CASSHQGRISGNTIYF.